The T cell receptor (beta chain) under discussion was sequenced for a study of neurological immune-mediated disorders. Trimming pared 3 bases from V and 1 base from J, leaving 13 bases between. This CDR3 has 15 residues. Germline lookup yields CDR1 SGHTA and CDR2 FQGNSA. This clonotype was detected ten times or more. As yet, its antigen is unknown. Regarding the study as a whole: The greatest TCR clonal expansion occurred in HTLV-1-associated myelopathy and the least in multiple sclerosis, which fell below healthy controls.

The cDNA was generated through 5'RACE incorporating 10-nucleotide random UMIs. MiXCR, run by TCRdb on the 5' RACE reads, gives a single entry per CDR3 protein. The sample lists about 59,000 distinct CDR3 sequences; around 24% were seen once. Noted time point: technical triplicate 2. Libraries used 2 million unsorted PBMCs kept frozen in RNAlater. The chain joins TRBV7-2 to TRBJ2-7; maybe TRBD2 (5 bases). The sequenced sample was PBMCs. The sequence was collected from a man aged 60 to 69 with HTLV-1-associated myelopathy (HAM/TSP). CDR3 nucleotide sequence: TGTGCCAGCAGCTTCTCCGGGATTCCTTCCTACGAGCAGTACTTC. Amino acid sequence: CASSFSGIPSYEQYF.